This record covers a single T cell receptor beta chain. The data were obtained in a study of blood T cell repertoires in COVID-19. At the level of the study: The analysed material was cDNA or gDNA that came from T cells, B-cell-depleted T cells, or PBMCs.

Under the authors' procedure: Counts of nucleated cells, estimated from reference gene primer amplification, were obtained. Only in-frame clones appear in the TCRdb table, and some are missing; sequencing was by immunoSEQ multiplex PCR. V, J and clone size were drawn from that table, and D and trimming were deduced from the DNA. The sample includes 300,000 to 450,000 clones, about 89% of them seen just once. The participants were between about 18 and 90 years old and came from 20 to 30 US areas. Participants reported their clinical history, and cohort assignment relied on those reports. Material for sequencing was PBMCs or T cells enriched from blood (not recorded which). The TCR originated in a man aged 40-50 years in a cohort exposed to, infected with or recovered from COVID-19 (not recorded which).

The CDR3 sequence is CASSLTSGRNEQFF. The CDR3 region has the DNA TGTGCCAGCAGCTTGACTAGCGGGAGGAATGAGCAGTTCTTC. The chain couples TRBV5-4 to TRBJ2-1, with 12 bases matching TRBD2. Per germline, CDR1 SGHNT and CDR2 YYREEE (reference sequence). This CDR3 is built from 14 residues. J was trimmed by 7 bases and V by 1 base; bases with no gene match: 0.